This TCR beta chain was captured in a study of T cell changes during pregnancy in multiple sclerosis. TCRdb keeps only in-frame clones here, not all; method: immunoSEQ multiplex PCR. The sample records about 23,000 clones, around nine tenths being singletons. The CDR3 is 13 residues long. Per the germline V gene, CDR1 is MNHEY and CDR2 is SMNVEV (reference sequence). V was cut by 5 bases and J by 6 bases, with 11 bases left in between. The rearrangement joins TRBV27 to TRBJ2-4; a weak D match, TRBD1 (6 bases). This sample comprised CD4+ T cells from peripheral blood mononuclear cells, obtained in the first trimester of pregnancy. This receptor was identified in a female donor in good health, enrolled as a control in a pregnancy study. The CDR3 bases are TGTGCCAGCAGTCTACTGACAGGAAACATTCAGTACTTC. Encoded protein: CASSLLTGNIQYF.